This T cell receptor beta chain is drawn from a study of T cell repertoires in aging, cancer and after chemotherapy. TRB rearrangements spanning V, D and J were amplified using mixed TRB-A/B primers. TCRdb reprocessed the multiplex PCR reads with MiXCR, giving one entry per CDR3 protein. Seen here are around 2,500 distinct CDR3 sequences, around 23% observed once, and the top ten hold around 15%. TCR beta rearrangements were amplified from peripheral blood genomic DNA. The J segment lost 8 bases and the V segment lost 4 bases, leaving 7 bases of the junction unmatched. The CDR3 loop spans 14 amino acids. The germline CDR1 and CDR2 sequences are SGHNT and YYREEE (reference sequence). Relative to its sample, this clonotype is medium-sized. Its target is unknown. Study-wide points: In each cancer cohort, median generation probability increased across chemotherapy, suggesting thymic output rebounded. Loss of evenness, beyond lost richness, contributed to age-related TCR diversity decline in cancer patients. Age-matched healthy donors had significantly more diverse, less clonal blood TCR repertoires than untreated cancer patients.

The chain employs TRBV5-4 and TRBJ1-4, with 8 bases lining up with TRBD1. Sequences were obtained from blood. The receptor comes from a human donor with a solid tumor. The CDR3 loop reads CASSAGQAGEKLFF. In DNA form, the CDR3 reads TGTGCCAGCAGCGCGGGACAGGCGGGCGAAAAACTGTTTTTT.